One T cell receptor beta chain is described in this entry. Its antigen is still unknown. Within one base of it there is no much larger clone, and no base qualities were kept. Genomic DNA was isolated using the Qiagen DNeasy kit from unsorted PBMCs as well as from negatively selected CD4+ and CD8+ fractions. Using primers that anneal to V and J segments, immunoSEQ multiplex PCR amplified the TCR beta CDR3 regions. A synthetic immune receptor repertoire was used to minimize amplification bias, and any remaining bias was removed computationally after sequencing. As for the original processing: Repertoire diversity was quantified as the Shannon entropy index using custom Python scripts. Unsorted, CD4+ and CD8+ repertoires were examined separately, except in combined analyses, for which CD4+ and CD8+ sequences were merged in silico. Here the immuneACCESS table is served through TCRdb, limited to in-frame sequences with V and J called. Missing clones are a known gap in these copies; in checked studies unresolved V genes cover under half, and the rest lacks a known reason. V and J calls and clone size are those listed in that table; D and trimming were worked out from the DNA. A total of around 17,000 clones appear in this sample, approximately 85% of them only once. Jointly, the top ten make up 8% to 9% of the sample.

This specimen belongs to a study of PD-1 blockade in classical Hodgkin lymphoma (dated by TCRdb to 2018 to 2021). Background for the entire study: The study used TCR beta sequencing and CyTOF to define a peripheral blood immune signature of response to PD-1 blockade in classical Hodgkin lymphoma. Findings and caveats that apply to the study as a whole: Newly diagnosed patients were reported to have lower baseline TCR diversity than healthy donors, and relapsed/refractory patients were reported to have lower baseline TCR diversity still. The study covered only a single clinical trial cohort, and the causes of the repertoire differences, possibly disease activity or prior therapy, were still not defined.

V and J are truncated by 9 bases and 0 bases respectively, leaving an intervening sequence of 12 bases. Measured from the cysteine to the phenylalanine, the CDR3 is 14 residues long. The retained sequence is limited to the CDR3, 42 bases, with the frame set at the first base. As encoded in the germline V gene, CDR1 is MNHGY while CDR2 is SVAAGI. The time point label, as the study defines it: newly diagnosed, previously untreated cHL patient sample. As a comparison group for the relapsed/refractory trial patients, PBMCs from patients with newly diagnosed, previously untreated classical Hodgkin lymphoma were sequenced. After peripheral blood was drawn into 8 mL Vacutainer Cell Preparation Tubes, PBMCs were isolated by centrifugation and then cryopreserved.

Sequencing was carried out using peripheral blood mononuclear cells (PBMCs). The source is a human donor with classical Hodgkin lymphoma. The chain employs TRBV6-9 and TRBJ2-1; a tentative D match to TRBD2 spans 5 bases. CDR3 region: CASRTGSSYNEQFF. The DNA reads TGTGCCAGTAGGACGGGGAGCTCCTACAATGAGCAGTTCTTC.